The clone carrying this TCR beta chain was recorded many times. As handled by the study authors: By means of reference gene primer amplification, nucleated cell counts were estimated. The assay was immunoSEQ multiplex PCR, and TCRdb's table has in-frame clones only and misses some. V and J calls plus clone size are reproduced from that table; the DNA served to infer D and trimming. The table shows 200,000 to 250,000 clones, with 70% to 90% occurring only once. The data stem from a study of blood T cell repertoires in COVID-19. The Seattle site enrolled patients during active infection and followed them longitudinally. Germline V gene data show CDR1 as MRHNA and CDR2 as SNTAGT. The junction had 0 bases not matched to a gene; V was cut back by 0 bases and J by 1 base. CDR3 size: 15 residues.

Source material: peripheral blood. The chain has TRBV6-4 and TRBJ2-3; 8 bases fit TRBD2. The origin of this receptor is a young man with COVID-19, enrolled during active disease. CDR3 amino acids: CASSDSRGGTDTQYF. The DNA for the CDR3 is TGTGCCAGCAGTGACTCGCGGGGGGGCACAGATACGCAGTATTTT.